The T cell receptor beta chain under discussion was sequenced for a study of T cell responses to AZD1222 COVID-19 vaccine. On the study more broadly: The study pooled second doses at about 4 or about 12 weeks.

Study outcomes and limitations: Among the donors, most were white British and more were female, and clonal diversity was possibly underestimated.

CDR3 length equals 15 residues. Germline-derived CDR1 and CDR2 are SGHDT and YYEEEE. V shed 3 bases and J shed 2 bases, with 15 bases lying between them. This clone was detected only once. Its specificity is not known. TCRdb keeps only in-frame clones here, not all; method: immunoSEQ multiplex PCR. The sample consists of more than 110,000 clones, more than 85% of them appearing once. The clonotype was recovered from an adult in good health. The rearrangement uses TRBV5-6 and TRBJ2-7, with D perhaps TRBD2 (5 bases). Sequenced material: peripheral blood, taken on day 0 of AZD1222 vaccination. CDR3 region: CASSSKIEGPYEQYF. CDR3 coding DNA: TGTGCCAGCAGCTCGAAGATTGAGGGCCCCTACGAGCAGTACTTC.